The 7 T cell receptor beta chains below come from one sample, sequenced in a study of blood T cell repertoires in COVID-19. Libraries were prepared by immunoSEQ multiplex PCR; TCRdb keeps only in-frame clonotypes and omits some of them. This sample has around 70,000 clones; roughly 91% occur once, and the top ten carry about 30%. The material sequenced was peripheral blood. The receptor source for this set is a woman of 80 years or more with active or convalescent COVID-19.

The V and J genes are TRBV28 and TRBJ2-1; perhaps TRBD2 as D (5 bases). Germline V gene sequence: CDR1 MDHEN, CDR2 SYDVKM. The CDR3 length is 15 residues. V lost 2 bases to trimming and J lost 4 bases, with 12 bases between them. The CDR3 here is CASSLTGNLYNEQFF. CDR3 sequence (DNA): TGTGCCAGCAGTTTAACGGGGAACTTATACAATGAGCAGTTCTTC. Full variable domain (missing parts from reference TRBV28 and TRBJ2-1): DVKVTQSSRYLVKRTGEKVFLECVQDMDHENMFWYRQDPGLGLRLIYFSYDVKMKEKGDIPEGYSVSREKKERFSLILESASTNQTSMYLCASSLTGNLYNEQFFGPGTRLTVL.

The chain carries TRBV11-2 and TRBJ2-5; possibly TRBD1 for D (6 bases). CDR1 and CDR2 from the germline V gene are SGHAT and FQNNGV. This CDR3 is built from 15 residues. V dropped 6 bases and J dropped 2 bases, with 16 bases sitting between them. The CDR3 DNA sequence: TGTGCCAGCAGTCCAGGGGAATTGGATCAAGAGACCCAGTACTTC. Its translation: CASSPGELDQETQYF.

The CDR3 DNA reads as TGTGCCAGCACCTTAGCGGGGGGTACGTACAATGAGCAGTTCTTC. Protein: CASTLAGGTYNEQFF. The chain has TRBV5-8 and TRBJ2-1; TRBD2 agrees at 10 bases. Trimming removed 6 bases from V and 4 bases from J; junction bases left unmatched: 7. This CDR3 comprises 15 residues. The germline V gene encodes CDR1 SGHTS and CDR2 YDEGEE. Based on the CDR3 plus reference TRBV5-8 and TRBJ2-1, the full variable domain is EAGVTQSPTHLIKTRGQQATLRCSPISGHTSVYWYQQALGLGLQFLLWYDEGEERNRGNFPPRFSGRQFPNYSSELNVNALELEDSALYLCASTLAGGTYNEQFFGPGTRLTVL.

The chain couples TRBV14 to TRBJ2-3, with 11 bases aligning to TRBD2. Per the germline V gene, CDR1 is SGHDN and CDR2 is FVKESK. CDR3 size: 16 residues. After removal of 2 bases from V and 1 base from J, the junction contained 2 bases not matched to a gene. CDR3 sequence reads: CASSQTTSGGTDTQYF. The CDR3, as DNA: TGTGCCAGCAGCCAAACGACTAGCGGGGGCACAGATACGCAGTATTTT.

Only one count was recorded for this clone. The rearrangement joins TRBV10-3 to TRBJ2-3; the match to TRBD2 covers 7 bases. V lost 0 bases and J lost 7; bases outside the gene matches: 7. This CDR3 is 15 amino acids long. Germline V CDR1 and CDR2: ENHRY, SYGVKD. The CDR3: CAISESAGETNTQYF. The CDR3 nucleotides are TGTGCCATCAGTGAGTCTGCGGGGGAGACAAATACGCAGTATTTT.

The chain employs TRBV7-2 and TRBJ1-5; weak D call: TRBD1 (5 bases). The V end lost 2 bases, the J end lost 2 bases, and 10 bases lay between the germline ends. CDR3 length equals 15 residues. Germline CDR1 is SGHTA and CDR2 is FQGNSA. In DNA, the CDR3 is TGTGCCAGCAGCTTAAGACAGTCCGGCAATCAGCCCCAGCATTTT. This gives the protein CASSLRQSGNQPQHF. The entire variable domain, with the rest obtained from reference TRBV7-2 and TRBJ1-5, is as follows: GAGVSQSPSNKVTEKGKDVELRCDPISGHTALYWYRQSLGQGLEFLIYFQGNSAPDKSGLPSDRFSAERTGGSVSTLTIQRTQQEDSAVYLCASSLRQSGNQPQHFGDGTRLSIL.

The chain's CDR3 is CASSLVRLGRNTIYF. The CDR3 nucleotides are TGTGCCAGCAGCTTAGTCAGGCTGGGGCGAAACACCATATATTTT. The chain is built from TRBV7-2 and TRBJ1-3; D is perhaps TRBD1 (5 bases). Trimming left V 1 base short and J 5 bases short, with 12 bases between. CDR1 is SGHTA, CDR2 FQGNSA, per germline. CDR3 length: 15 amino acids.